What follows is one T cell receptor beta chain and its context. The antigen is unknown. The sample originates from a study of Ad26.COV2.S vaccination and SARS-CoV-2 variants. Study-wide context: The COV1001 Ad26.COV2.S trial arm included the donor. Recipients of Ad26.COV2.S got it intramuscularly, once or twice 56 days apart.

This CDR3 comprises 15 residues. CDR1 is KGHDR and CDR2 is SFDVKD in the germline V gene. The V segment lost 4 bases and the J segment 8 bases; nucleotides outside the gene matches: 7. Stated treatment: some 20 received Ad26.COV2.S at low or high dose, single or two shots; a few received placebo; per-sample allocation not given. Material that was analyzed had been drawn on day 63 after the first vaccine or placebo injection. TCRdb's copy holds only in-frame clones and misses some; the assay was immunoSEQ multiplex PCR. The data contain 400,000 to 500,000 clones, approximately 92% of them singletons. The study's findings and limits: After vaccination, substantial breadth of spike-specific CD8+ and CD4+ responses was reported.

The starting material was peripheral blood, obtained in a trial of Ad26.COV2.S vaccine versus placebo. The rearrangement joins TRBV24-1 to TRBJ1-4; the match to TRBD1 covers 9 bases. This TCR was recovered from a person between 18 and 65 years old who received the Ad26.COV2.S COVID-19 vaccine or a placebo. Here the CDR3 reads CATSDHRGRQEKLFF. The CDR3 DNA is TGTGCCACCAGTGACCACAGGGGGCGGCAGGAAAAACTGTTTTTT.